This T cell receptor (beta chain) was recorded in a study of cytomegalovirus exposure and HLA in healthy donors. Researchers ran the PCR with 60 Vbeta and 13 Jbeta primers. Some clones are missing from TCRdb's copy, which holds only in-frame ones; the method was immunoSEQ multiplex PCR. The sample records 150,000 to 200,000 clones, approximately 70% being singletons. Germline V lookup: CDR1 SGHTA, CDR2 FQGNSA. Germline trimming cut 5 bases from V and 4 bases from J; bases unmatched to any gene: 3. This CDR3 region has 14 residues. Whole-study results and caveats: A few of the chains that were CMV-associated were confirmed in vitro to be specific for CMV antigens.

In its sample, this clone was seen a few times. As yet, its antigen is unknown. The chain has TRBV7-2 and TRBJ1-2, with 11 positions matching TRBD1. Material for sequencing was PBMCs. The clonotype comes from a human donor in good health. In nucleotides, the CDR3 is TGTGCCAGCAGCGCGGGACAGGGGGGCTATGGCTACACCTTC. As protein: CASSAGQGGYGYTF. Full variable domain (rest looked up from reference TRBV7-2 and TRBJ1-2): GAGVSQSPSNKVTEKGKDVELRCDPISGHTALYWYRQSLGQGLEFLIYFQGNSAPDKSGLPSDRFSAERTGGSVSTLTIQRTQQEDSAVYLCASSAGQGGYGYTFGSGTRLTVV.